This note documents a single T cell receptor beta chain sequence. This clone has only a few counts. Its target antigen remains unknown. The record has no base qualities; no much larger clone is one base away. This same CDR3 is encoded by further DNA sequences in the sample. Genomic DNA was isolated from the sorted cells so that the TCRbeta CDR3 region could be sequenced. The immunoSEQ Assay was used to sequence the TCRbeta CDR3 regions. What TCRdb holds here is the immuneACCESS table cut down to in-frame rearrangements. Part of the clones is not present; checked against another copy, under half of the missing clones reflect an unresolved V gene, and the others are unexplained. This sample holds approximately 35,000 clones; about 84% were observed only once. Less than 20% of the sample lies in the top ten. Patients with autoimmune disease history or receiving systemic immunosuppression were excluded from the trial. Peripheral blood for TCR sequencing was collected from all dose cohorts at baseline, on cycle 4 day 1, and on cycle 7 day 1. The samples were drawn from a first-in-human, open-label, multicenter phase I dose-escalation trial of ivuxolimab. Adults with locally advanced or metastatic melanoma, renal cell, hepatocellular, or head and neck squamous cell carcinoma were enrolled in the trial. Before TCR sequencing, CD4+ T cells and CD8+ T cells from peripheral blood were sorted into separate populations.

Its CDR3 holds 12 amino acids, cysteine through phenylalanine. Only the CDR3 portion is preserved as DNA: 36 bases, with reading frame beginning at the first base. Trimming at the junction amounts to 2 bases on V and 4 bases on J, and the germline ends lie 7 bases apart. Looking up the germline V gene yields CDR1 SGHDT and CDR2 YYEEEE. The source of the sample is a study of OX40 agonist ivuxolimab in advanced cancers. About the full investigation: Ivuxolimab was a fully human IgG2 agonistic monoclonal antibody targeting the costimulatory receptor OX40 (CD134). Patients were allowed to have had prior anti-PD-1, anti-PD-L1 or anti-CTLA-4 therapy, and around two fifths of the dose-escalation patients had been treated with checkpoint inhibitors. Intravenous ivuxolimab was administered to patients every 2 weeks at six dose levels: 0.01, 0.1, 0.3, 1.5, 3 and 10 mg/kg. Peripheral TCRbeta sequencing aimed to test whether ivuxolimab altered TCR sequence diversity and caused clonal T-cell expansion. The paper describes the monotherapy dose-escalation part (N ≈ 50 patients) of the phase I trial of ivuxolimab. Among the roughly 50 dose-escalation patients, approximately 20 had hepatocellular carcinoma, 15 melanoma, 9 renal cell carcinoma and 9 head and neck cancer. In the dose-escalation cohort, 70% to 85% of patients were male, and the mean age was roughly 56 years with a range of roughly 20 to 85. Partial responses occurred in three dose-escalation patients: two with cutaneous melanoma and one with hepatocellular carcinoma.

Summary of the overall study and its limitations: After ivuxolimab, expanded clones were on average more numerous among CD8+ T cells than among CD4+ T cells. At doses of 0.1 to 3.0 mg/kg, clonal expansion of both CD4+ and CD8+ blood T cells was observed from baseline to week 6. In partial responders in the 0.1-3.0 mg/kg groups, normalized peripheral clonal expansion was found to be among the lowest, especially among CD8+ T cells. Low levels of normalized T-cell clonal expansion were also seen in some nonresponding patients. Which antigens the clonally expanded peripheral T cells were specific for was not determined.

This sequence uses TRBV5-6 and TRBJ2-7; the D gene remains uncertain. The sample consisted of CD4+ or CD8+ T cells sorted from blood, taken in a trial of the OX40 agonist ivuxolimab. The sequence derives from an adult with an advanced solid tumor such as melanoma, head and neck, liver or kidney cancer. The sequenced DNA is TGTGCCAGCAGCTTATTTCTTTACGAGCAGTACTTC. Its product reads: CASSLFLYEQYF.